This record concerns one T cell receptor (beta chain) sequence. Its antigen is currently not known. No base qualities exist here, and no much larger clone lies one base off it. This specimen comes from a study of blood T cell repertoires in COVID-19 (dated by TCRdb to 2018 to 2020). The study in broad terms: Samples covering the acute and convalescent phases of COVID-19 were provided by collaborators in the United States, Italy and Spain. The material from the prospective study consisted of cDNA or gDNA derived from T cells, B-cell-depleted T cells, or PBMCs. Subjects who had been exposed to COVID-19, were actively infected with it, or had recovered from it provided the deeply sampled blood TCRbeta repertoires that made up the dataset. The repertoires were released in a freely available public database meant as a resource for research on the immune response to SARS-CoV-2. The samples were drawn from the first 160 participants of the ongoing ImmuneRACE study and from 1,254 subjects provided by 6 global collaborators. The sample metadata nearly always contained a de-identified subject ID, COVID-19 status, age in years and sex. HLA class I and class II types, where available, came from metadata supplied by the sample provider rather than from assay-based typing. On the study overall, not on this receptor specifically: Clinical and demographic metadata were provided uncurated, with the amount varying by source and participant.

The collaborating institutions used their own protocols to collect whole blood in K2EDTA tubes. Collaborator samples were shipped for TCRbeta analysis as frozen whole blood, isolated PBMCs, or DNA extracted from either sample type. TCRbeta CDR3 regions were amplified from genomic DNA using the immunoSEQ Assay, a bias-controlled multiplex PCR. Regarding the original processing steps: Within the assay, amplification of reference gene primers was used to estimate how many nucleated cells each sample contained. To quantify the absolute abundance of each unique TCRbeta CDR3 rearrangement, sequence reads were collapsed and filtered. For each sample, productive Simpson clonality was calculated as the square root of Simpson's diversity index over productive rearrangements. This immuneACCESS table, as held by TCRdb, lists in-frame sequences with V and J called but not all clones. Of the missing ones, under half trace to an unresolved V gene in checked studies; the others have no known cause. The D gene and trimming were derived from the DNA, and the V and J assignments and clone size from that table. This sample has around 55,000 clones in its table, and 88% of those were observed once. The top ten hold 8.5% of the sample.

The sequencing sample was made of peripheral blood. The source of this sequence is a man aged 55 to 70 with active COVID-19.

The CDR3 is CASSDRDRGGETQYF. Here is the DNA: TGCGCCAGCAGTGACCGGGACAGGGGAGGAGAGACCCAGTACTTC. The rearrangement joined TRBV10-2 to TRBJ2-5; TRBD1 aligns with 10 central bases. The germline V gene sets CDR1 to WSHSY and CDR2 to SAAADI. The CDR3 sequence holds 15 residues, the cysteine and phenylalanine included. Just CDR3 DNA is preserved here, 45 bases in frame from base 1. The germline V and J ends show losses of 3 bases and 4 bases respectively, and no gene match explains 5 bases of the junction.